This is a list of T cell receptor beta chains from one sample in a study of somatic mutations in cytotoxic T cells in rheumatoid arthritis. The method was immunoSEQ multiplex PCR; TCRdb's version includes in-frame clones alone and lacks a portion of them. The sample yields thousands of clones, approximately 70% seen once. Sequenced: CD8+ T cells sorted from blood. All receptors derive from a man aged 35 to 55 in good health. Both conserved end residues are part of each CDR3. A D gene is named only where the DNA matches it firmly. The size of a clone is reported for some rows only, either as once, few or many, or as a class for expanded clones.

V	J	D	size	CDR3	DNA
TRBV2	TRBJ2-7	-	-	CASSEWGLAEQYF	TGTGCCAGCAGTGAATGGGGGCTAGCAGAGCAGTACTTC
TRBV10-3	TRBJ2-2	-	-	CAISEGGVYRGGELFF	TGTGCCATCAGTGAGGGGGGAGTTTACCGCGGCGGGGAGCTGTTTTTT
TRBV11-2	TRBJ1-1	TRBD1	-	CASSLYGTGFNTEAFF	TGTGCCAGCAGCTTATACGGGACAGGATTTAACACTGAAGCTTTCTTT
TRBV5-1	TRBJ2-7	TRBD1	-	CASSLDRGLSYEQYF	TGCGCCAGCAGCTTGGATAGGGGGCTCTCCTACGAGCAGTACTTC
TRBV7-8	TRBJ1-2	-	-	CASSLGGRILRDGYTF	TGTGCCAGCAGCTTAGGGGGACGGATACTTAGAGATGGCTACACCTTC
TRBV6-1	TRBJ2-7	-	-	CASSEEWVTTREQYF	TGTGCCAGCAGTGAAGAGTGGGTGACAACGCGCGAGCAGTACTTC
TRBV4-1	TRBJ1-1	TRBD1	few	CASSFSGTGGTEAFF	TGCGCCAGCAGCTTCTCCGGGACAGGGGGCACTGAAGCTTTCTTT
TRBV5-4	TRBJ1-1	TRBD1	few	CASSVGTGMGNTEAFF	TGTGCCAGCAGCGTCGGGACAGGGATGGGGAACACTGAAGCTTTCTTT
TRBV7-3	TRBJ2-7	TRBD1	-	CASSPHGVQGAYEQYF	TGTGCCAGCAGCCCCCATGGCGTTCAGGGGGCCTACGAGCAGTACTTC
TRBV7-9	TRBJ1-4	-	few	CASRLGSNEKLFF	TGTGCCAGCAGACTGGGAAGTAATGAAAAACTGTTTTTT
TRBV27	TRBJ2-7	TRBD1	-	CASSPEHGQGIYEQYF	TGTGCCAGCAGCCCCGAACACGGACAGGGAATTTACGAGCAGTACTTC
TRBV19	TRBJ2-5	TRBD2	few	CASSTHEAGGGETQYF	TGTGCCAGTAGTACCCATGAAGCGGGGGGAGGAGAGACCCAGTACTTC
TRBV10-3	TRBJ2-1	TRBD1	-	CAISTGTGTNEQFF	TGTGCCATCAGTACCGGGACAGGGACCAATGAGCAGTTCTTC
TRBV11-2	TRBJ1-1	-	-	CASSLGYAVFF	TGTGCCAGCAGCTTAGGGTATGCGGTTTTCTTT
TRBV19	TRBJ2-3	TRBD2	-	CASSIAGGGTDTQYF	TGTGCCAGTAGTATTGCGGGGGGGGGCACAGATACGCAGTATTTT
TRBV30	TRBJ2-1	TRBD1	-	CAWTRDRSTYSYNEQFF	TGTGCCTGGACCCGGGACAGGTCGACCTACTCCTACAATGAGCAGTTCTTC
TRBV5-1	TRBJ1-2	-	-	CASSTSGTAYGYTF	TGCGCCAGCAGCACATCCGGGACGGCCTATGGCTACACCTTC
TRBV4-1	TRBJ2-6	TRBD2	-	CASSQVLAGVIPGANVLTF	TGCGCCAGCAGCCAAGTTTTGGCGGGAGTAATCCCTGGGGCCAACGTCCTGACTTTC
TRBV25-1	TRBJ1-1	-	-	CASTGGDSLKAFF	TGTGCCAGCACCGGAGGAGACTCACTGAAAGCTTTCTTT
TRBV7-9	TRBJ2-5	-	few	CASSPQGRPETQYF	TGTGCCAGCAGCCCCCAGGGCCGTCCGGAGACCCAGTACTTC
TRBV27	TRBJ2-7	TRBD2	-	CASSLGTSGFYEQYF	TGTGCCAGCAGTCTCGGGACTAGCGGATTCTACGAGCAGTACTTC
TRBV6-1	TRBJ2-1	-	medium-sized	CASSEDQGGDNEQFF	TGTGCCAGCAGTGAAGATCAGGGTGGGGACAATGAGCAGTTCTTC
TRBV16	TRBJ2-1	TRBD2	-	CASSQALAGAYNEQFF	TGTGCCAGCAGCCAAGCCCTAGCGGGGGCCTACAATGAGCAGTTCTTC
TRBV9	TRBJ2-1	-	-	CASSGGSGTPYNEQFF	TGTGCCAGCAGCGGCGGGTCCGGGACTCCTTACAATGAGCAGTTCTTC
TRBV28	TRBJ2-7	-	-	CASTLTGERYEQYF	TGTGCCAGCACACTGACCGGGGAGCGCTACGAGCAGTACTTC
TRBV7-2	TRBJ2-2	-	-	CASSTRSLANTGELFF	TGTGCCAGCAGCACCAGATCGCTAGCGAACACCGGGGAGCTGTTTTTT
TRBV5-8	TRBJ1-2	-	medium-sized	CASSPGGVRYGYTF	TGTGCCAGCAGCCCCGGCGGGGTGCGGTATGGCTACACCTTC
TRBV6-1	TRBJ1-2	-	-	CASTMFITDRGGYTF	TGTGCCAGCACCATGTTTATAACGGACAGAGGTGGCTACACCTTC
TRBV11-2	TRBJ2-7	-	few	CASSLAGGIYEQYF	TGTGCCAGCAGCTTAGCTGGCGGGATCTACGAGCAGTACTTC
TRBV5-1	TRBJ2-3	-	-	CASSLKLADTDTQYF	TGCGCCAGCAGCTTAAAATTAGCGGACACAGATACGCAGTATTTT
TRBV7-2	TRBJ2-3	TRBD2	-	CASSPKGLALTDTQYF	TGTGCCAGCAGCCCCAAGGGACTAGCCCTCACAGATACGCAGTATTTT
TRBV5-8	TRBJ1-2	-	-	CASSLGGIPSYGYTF	TGTGCCAGCAGCTTGGGGGGAATCCCATCCTATGGCTACACCTTC
TRBV4-2	TRBJ1-3	-	-	CASSQDAGSGNTIYF	TGTGCCAGCAGCCAAGATGCAGGATCTGGAAACACCATATATTTT
TRBV6-4	TRBJ2-1	-	-	CASSDSGGQYEQFF	TGTGCCAGCAGTGACAGTGGGGGGCAGTATGAGCAGTTCTTC
TRBV6-7	TRBJ1-3	TRBD1	-	CASSYSIFSSCDRGLLSGNTIYF	TGTGCCAGCAGTTACTCGATATTTTCTTCTTGCGACAGGGGTCTCCTCTCTGGAAACACCATATATTTT